This TCR beta chain originates from a study of blood T cell repertoires in COVID-19. The wider study: Nucleic acid was either cDNA or gDNA, and it came from T cells, B-cell-depleted T cells, or PBMCs.

Per the original methods: How many nucleated cells were present was estimated from reference gene primer amplification. Profiled with immunoSEQ multiplex PCR; TCRdb holds only in-frame clones, not every one. V and J calls plus clone size are reproduced from that table; the DNA served to infer D and trimming. Here the sample spans 85,000 to 90,000 clones, 75% to 90% being singletons. There are 19 residues in the CDR3. V was clipped by 1 base and J by 7 bases; unmatched bases: 11. Germline V gene sequence: CDR1 MDHEN, CDR2 SYDVKM. The sequenced sample consisted of peripheral blood. The V and J genes are TRBV28 and TRBJ2-2, with 14 bases aligning to TRBD2. The clonotype originates from a man older than 75 with active or convalescent COVID-19. Written as DNA, the CDR3 is TGTGCCAGCAGTTTATTCGGCCCGGGACTAGCGGGAGTTATCGGGGAGCTGTTTTTT. The encoded protein is CASSLFGPGLAGVIGELFF.